A single sample gave rise to the 3 T cell receptor beta chains below, sequenced in a study of T cells in narcolepsy. Assay: immunoSEQ multiplex PCR; the TCRdb copy retains only in-frame clones and omits some. The top ten clones hold 1.5% to 2% of a sample with around 39,000 clones, around 85% of them seen once. Material for sequencing was CD45RA- memory CD4+ T cells from PBMCs. The receptors were gathered from a human donor with narcolepsy.

The V call is TRBV4-3, the J call TRBJ1-1; D might be TRBD1 (5 bases). This CDR3 has 14 amino acids. From germline, CDR1 is LGHNA and CDR2 YSLEER. Trimming removed 0 bases at V and 8 bases at J, with 13 bases between. The CDR3 nucleotides are TGCGCCAGCAGCCAAGAAAGCGGTCGGGGCGAAGCTTTCTTT. Translation gives CASSQESGRGEAFF.

CDR3 amino acids: CASSPPRTGMNTEAFF. The CDR3 coding sequence is TGTGCCAGCTCACCACCTCGGACAGGGATGAACACTGAAGCTTTCTTT. The chain recombines TRBV18 with TRBJ1-1, with TRBD1 identical over 8 bases. This CDR3 spans 16 amino acids. Germline V CDR1 and CDR2: KGHSH, LQKENI. The junction had 3 bases not matched to a gene; V was cut back by 0 bases and J by 0 bases.

For the CDR3, the DNA is TGCGCCAGCAGCTTGGCGACGCAGTCCGGCGGCGAGCAGTACTTC. It yields the protein CASSLATQSGGEQYF. V usage is TRBV5-1 and J usage is TRBJ2-7, with D unresolved. Germline V gene data show CDR1 as SGHRS and CDR2 as YFSETQ. The CDR3 spans 15 residues. V lost 0 bases and J 6 bases, leaving 16 bases between the germline ends.